The T cell receptor (beta chain) under discussion was sequenced for a study of metastatic and nonmetastatic thyroid tumors. The overall study: Peripheral blood and tumor or nodule samples from malignant and benign thyroid patients were compared. Points from the study as a whole: It was reportedly found that TCR beta diversity was significantly higher in malignant thyroid tumors than in benign nodules, a difference seen in both blood and tumor samples.

The sample holds many counts of this clone. Its antigen remains unidentified. No patient had received any treatment before thyroid surgery. Per the study methods: The authors used CDR3 differences across clinicopathological groups to build a distant-metastasis classifier for papillary thyroid cancer. MiXCR was used by TCRdb to re-call the PCR reads. The V and J calls, along with clone size, are taken from TCRdb and not from the paper's own processing. Among just over 20,000 clones listed, about 12% were seen once. Sequences were obtained from blood. The source is a male donor with papillary thyroid cancer or a benign thyroid nodule (not recorded which). Some clones in this sample may be carry-over from other donors' samples.

Written as DNA, the CDR3 is TGCAGCGTTGAAGGGCAGGTGGGAAACACCATATATTTT. The encoded protein is CSVEGQVGNTIYF. The chain uses TRBV29-1 and TRBJ1-3; D not certain. CDR3 size: 13 residues. CDR1 SQVTM and CDR2 ANQGSEA come from the germline V gene. Deletions cut 1 base from V and 4 bases from J, with 8 bases between.